The entry below describes one T cell receptor (beta chain). With 60 Vbeta and 13 Jbeta primers, the PCR was carried out. Original processing methods: A later analysis tallied tens of millions of unique TCR beta chains, 10 million to 12 million of them shared. The protocol was immunoSEQ multiplex PCR, while the TCRdb copy is restricted to in-frame clones and leaves out a portion. That table furnishes V, J and clone size, whereas the DNA furnished D and trimming. The sample contains more than 140,000 clones, nearly 80% of which appear only once. These data are taken from a study of cytomegalovirus exposure and HLA in healthy donors. The CDR3 contains 13 residues. Germline V gives CDR1 LNHDA, CDR2 SQIVND (reference sequence). Trimming stripped 2 bases from V and 5 bases from J, with 9 bases between.

This chain uses TRBV19 with TRBJ2-5; D is perhaps TRBD1 (5 bases). This TCR came from a male donor in good health and CMV-seronegative. Sequencing input: PBMCs. The CDR3 region has the DNA TGTGCCAGTAGTATACCAGGGTGGGAGACCCAGTACTTC. Its protein product is CASSIPGWETQYF.